This record looks at one T cell receptor (beta chain) sequence and its context. Sequencing was performed with immunoSEQ multiplex PCR; in TCRdb, only in-frame clones are kept and a portion is missing. This sample has 35,000 or so clones, with about 90% found just once. These data are taken from a study of OX40 agonist ivuxolimab in advanced cancers. Overall study: Checkpoint inhibitors had been given previously to 40% of patients.

No patient had autoimmune disease or received systemic immunosuppression. On cycle 4 day 1 and cycle 7 day 1, as well as at baseline, blood was sampled. The sample was CD4+ or CD8+ T cells sorted from blood, taken in a trial of the OX40 agonist ivuxolimab. The origin of this receptor is an adult with an advanced solid tumor such as melanoma, head and neck, liver or kidney cancer.

The CDR3 nucleotides are TGTGCCAGCAGCCCCAGTGGCGGCACTGAAGCTTTCTTT. The encoded protein is CASSPSGGTEAFF. The gene calls are TRBV13 and TRBJ1-1; D not resolved. CDR1 is PRHDT, CDR2 FYEKMQ, per germline (reference sequence). This CDR3 is built from 13 residues. The V end was cut by 5 bases, the J end by 4 bases, with 11 bases between.